This entry features one TCR beta chain sequence. Its specificity is not known. These data originate in a study of cytomegalovirus exposure and HLA in healthy donors. The primer mix had 60 Vbeta and 13 Jbeta primers. TCRdb's table, derived via immunoSEQ multiplex PCR, lists solely in-frame clones and lacks some. Of 210,000 or so clones in the sample, around 87% are singletons; the top ten hold over 1%. Findings of the study overall: In a later analysis, TCR association rates varied by HLA locus: DRB1 most, HLA-C fewest. Common viral pathogens seemed, in a later analysis, to connect with several of the most significant clusters. Sequencing likely caused a cluster of highly shared sequence variants.

This CDR3 has 16 amino acids. Germline lookup yields CDR1 SGHAT and CDR2 FQNNGV. With 1 base removed from V and 0 bases from J, the gap between germline ends came to 12 bases. This TCR came from a man aged 25-45 years in good health and CMV-seronegative. The sequenced material came from PBMCs. J is TRBJ1-1 and V is TRBV11-2, with D maybe TRBD1 (5 bases). CDR3 coding DNA: TGTGCCAGCAGCTTAGGACAGAATACCATGAACACTGAAGCTTTCTTT. This encodes CASSLGQNTMNTEAFF.